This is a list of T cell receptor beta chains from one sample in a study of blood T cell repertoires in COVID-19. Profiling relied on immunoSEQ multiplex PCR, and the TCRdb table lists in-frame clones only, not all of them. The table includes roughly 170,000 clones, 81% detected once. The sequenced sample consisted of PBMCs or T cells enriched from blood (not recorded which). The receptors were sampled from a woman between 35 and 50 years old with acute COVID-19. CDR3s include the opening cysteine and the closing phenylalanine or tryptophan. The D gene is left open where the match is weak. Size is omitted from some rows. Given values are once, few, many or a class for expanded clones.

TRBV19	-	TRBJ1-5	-	CASKEGGNQPQHF	TGTGCCAGCAAAGAGGGGGGGAATCAGCCCCAGCATTTT
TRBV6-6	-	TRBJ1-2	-	CASSSVREGGGYTF	TGTGCCAGCAGTTCAGTGCGGGAGGGCGGTGGCTACACCTTC
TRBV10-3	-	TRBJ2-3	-	CASSLDPDTQYF	TGTGCCTCGAGCCTAGACCCAGATACGCAGTATTTT
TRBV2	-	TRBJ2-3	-	CASSSGTKSDTQYF	TGTGCCAGCAGTTCCGGGACAAAATCTGATACGCAGTATTTT
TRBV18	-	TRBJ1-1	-	CASSPGRNTEAFF	TGTGCCAGCTCACCAGGGAGGAACACTGAAGCTTTCTTT
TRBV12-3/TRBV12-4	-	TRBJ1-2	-	CASSLVLAGGYTF	TGTGCCAGCAGTTTGGTTCTGGCAGGGGGCTACACCTTC
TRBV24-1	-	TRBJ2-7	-	CATSDLRAAECEQYF	TGTGCCACCAGTGATTTGCGAGCGGCGGAGTGCGAGCAGTACTTC
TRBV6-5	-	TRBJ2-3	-	CASSESDTQYF	TGTGCCAGCAGCGAGTCAGATACGCAGTATTTT
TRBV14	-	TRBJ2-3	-	CASSPTRLASPDTQYF	TGTGCCAGCAGCCCCACCCGCTTAGCCAGTCCAGATACGCAGTATTTT
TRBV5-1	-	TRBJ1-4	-	CASTLFGGEREKLFF	TGCGCCAGCACCTTATTCGGGGGGGAACGTGAAAAACTGTTTTTT
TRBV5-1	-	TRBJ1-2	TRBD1	CASSDRDRGRPSGYTF	TGCGCCAGCAGCGACCGCGACAGGGGGCGACCGTCTGGCTACACCTTC
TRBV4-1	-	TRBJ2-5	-	CASSHVGQLETQYF	TGCGCCAGCAGCCACGTCGGACAGTTAGAGACCCAGTACTTC
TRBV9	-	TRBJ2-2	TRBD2	CASSSNPGRAAGELFF	TGTGCCAGCAGCTCAAATCCCGGGAGGGCCGCCGGGGAGCTGTTTTTT
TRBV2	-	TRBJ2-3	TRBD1	CASSPGQGARDTQYF	TGTGCCAGCAGTCCGGGACAGGGGGCGAGGGATACGCAGTATTTT
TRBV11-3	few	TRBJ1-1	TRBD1	CASSLGQGLEAFF	TGTGCCAGCAGCCTGGGACAGGGGCTTGAAGCTTTCTTT
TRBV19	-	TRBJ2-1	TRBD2	CASSILAGEGSSYNEQFF	TGTGCCAGTAGTATACTAGCGGGAGAAGGGAGCTCCTACAATGAGCAGTTCTTC
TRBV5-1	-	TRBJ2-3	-	CASSLESTGDTQYF	TGCGCCAGCAGCTTGGAATCCACGGGGGATACGCAGTATTTT
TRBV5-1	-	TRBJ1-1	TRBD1	CASSWMGQGASTEAFF	TGCGCCAGCAGCTGGATGGGACAGGGGGCGTCCACTGAAGCTTTCTTT
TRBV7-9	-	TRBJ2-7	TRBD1	CASSAPPGQTRGRQYF	TGTGCCAGCAGCGCTCCACCGGGACAGACCCGAGGGCGGCAGTACTTC
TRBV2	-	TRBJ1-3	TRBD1	CASSPGQTKNTIYF	TGTGCCAGCAGCCCGGGACAGACGAAAAACACCATATATTTT
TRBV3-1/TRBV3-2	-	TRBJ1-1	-	CASSLASYSAEAFF	TGTGCCAGCAGCCTAGCCTCATATAGCGCTGAAGCTTTCTTT
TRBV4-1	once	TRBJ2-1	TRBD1	CASSWVTGGKNEQFF	TGCGCCAGCAGCTGGGTGACAGGGGGGAAAAATGAGCAGTTCTTC
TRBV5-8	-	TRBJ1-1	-	CASSLPTPISSMNTEAFF	TGTGCCAGCAGCTTGCCGACACCGATCTCCAGCATGAACACTGAAGCTTTCTTT
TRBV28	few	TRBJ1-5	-	CASSLIRSYSNQPQHF	TGTGCCAGCAGTTTGATCAGATCTTATAGCAATCAGCCCCAGCATTTT
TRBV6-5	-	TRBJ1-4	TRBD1	CASSRTGDEKLFF	TGTGCCAGCAGTAGGACAGGGGATGAAAAACTGTTTTTT
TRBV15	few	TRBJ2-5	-	CATATGQETQYF	TGTGCCACCGCGACAGGACAAGAGACCCAGTACTTC
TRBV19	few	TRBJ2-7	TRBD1	CASSRDRNYEQYF	TGTGCCAGTAGTAGGGACAGAAACTACGAGCAGTACTTC
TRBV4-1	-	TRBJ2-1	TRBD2	CASSQEPSGAGRNEQFF	TGCGCCAGCAGCCAAGAACCTAGCGGAGCCGGCCGGAATGAGCAGTTCTTC
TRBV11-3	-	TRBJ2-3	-	CASSPAGTDTQYF	TGTGCCAGCAGCCCTGCGGGCACAGATACGCAGTATTTT
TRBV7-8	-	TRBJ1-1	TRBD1	CASSALQGMGTEAFF	TGTGCCAGCAGCGCCTTACAGGGGATGGGCACTGAAGCTTTCTTT
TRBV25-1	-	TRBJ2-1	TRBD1	CASSERGQSSYNEQFF	TGTGCCAGCAGTGAAAGGGGACAGAGCTCCTACAATGAGCAGTTCTTC
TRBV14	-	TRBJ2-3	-	CASSQDLRGTQYF	TGTGCCAGCAGCCAAGATCTCCGGGGTACGCAGTATTTT
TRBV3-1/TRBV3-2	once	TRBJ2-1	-	CASSLQRGEQFF	TGTGCCAGCAGCCTCCAAAGGGGTGAGCAGTTCTTC
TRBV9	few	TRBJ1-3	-	CASSAPGATGNTIYF	TGTGCCAGCAGCGCCCCAGGGGCTACTGGAAACACCATATATTTT
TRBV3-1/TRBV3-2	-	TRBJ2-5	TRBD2	CASSQVTSGHPQYF	TGTGCCAGCAGCCAAGTCACTAGCGGGCATCCCCAGTACTTC
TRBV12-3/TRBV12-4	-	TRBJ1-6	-	CASSFYANSPLHF	TGTGCCAGCAGTTTTTACGCGAATTCACCCCTCCACTTT
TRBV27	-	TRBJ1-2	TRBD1	CASSLSTGGHGYTF	TGTGCCAGCAGTTTATCTACAGGGGGCCATGGCTACACCTTC
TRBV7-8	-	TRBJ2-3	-	CASSFTSSDTQYF	TGTGCCAGCAGCTTTACTAGTTCAGATACGCAGTATTTT
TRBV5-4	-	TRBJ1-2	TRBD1	CASSREQGRGDYGYTF	TGTGCCAGCAGCCGCGAACAGGGGCGTGGGGACTATGGCTACACCTTC
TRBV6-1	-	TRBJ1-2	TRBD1	CASSERTGGTSGYTF	TGTGCCAGCAGTGAACGGACAGGGGGGACGAGTGGCTACACCTTC
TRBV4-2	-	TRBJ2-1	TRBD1	CASSHPTGGRNDEQFF	TGTGCCAGCAGCCATCCGACAGGGGGAAGGAACGATGAGCAGTTCTTC
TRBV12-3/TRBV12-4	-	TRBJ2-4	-	CASRSGVGNIQYF	TGTGCCAGCAGGTCAGGGGTGGGAAACATTCAGTACTTC
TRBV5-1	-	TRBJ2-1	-	CASSLNGRTNEQFF	TGCGCCAGCAGCTTGAATGGAAGGACTAATGAGCAGTTCTTC
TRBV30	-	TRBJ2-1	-	CAWTGAYNEQFF	TGTGCCTGGACAGGGGCCTACAATGAGCAGTTCTTC
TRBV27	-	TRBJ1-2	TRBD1	CASSLTQGAYAAGYTF	TGTGCCAGCAGTTTGACACAGGGGGCGTATGCAGCCGGCTACACCTTC
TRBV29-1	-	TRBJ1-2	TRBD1	CSVGQGDYGYTF	TGCAGCGTTGGACAGGGTGACTATGGCTACACCTTC
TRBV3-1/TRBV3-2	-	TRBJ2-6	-	CASSPRDSGANVLTF	TGTGCCAGCAGTCCCCGGGACTCTGGGGCCAACGTCCTGACTTTC
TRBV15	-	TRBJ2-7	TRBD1	CATSREGGHYEQYF	TGTGCCACCAGCAGAGAAGGGGGCCACTACGAGCAGTACTTC
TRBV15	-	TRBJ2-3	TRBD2	CATSRVAGEGDTQYF	TGTGCCACCAGCAGAGTCGCGGGAGAGGGAGATACGCAGTATTTT
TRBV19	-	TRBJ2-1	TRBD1	CASSLGQGADEQFF	TGTGCCAGTAGTCTCGGACAGGGGGCTGATGAGCAGTTCTTC
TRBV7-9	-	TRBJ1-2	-	CASSQQGGYTF	TGTGCCAGCAGCCAGCAGGGTGGCTACACCTTC
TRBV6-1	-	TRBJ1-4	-	CASSDRLPTTNEKLFF	TGTGCCAGCAGTGACAGACTCCCCACGACTAATGAAAAACTGTTTTTT
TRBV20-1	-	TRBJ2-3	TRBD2	CSARLAETQYF	TGCAGTGCTAGGCTAGCGGAGACGCAGTATTTT
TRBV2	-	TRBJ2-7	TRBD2	CASSVKQAGGRDIYEQYF	TGTGCCAGCAGTGTAAAACAGGCCGGTGGGAGGGATATCTACGAGCAGTACTTC